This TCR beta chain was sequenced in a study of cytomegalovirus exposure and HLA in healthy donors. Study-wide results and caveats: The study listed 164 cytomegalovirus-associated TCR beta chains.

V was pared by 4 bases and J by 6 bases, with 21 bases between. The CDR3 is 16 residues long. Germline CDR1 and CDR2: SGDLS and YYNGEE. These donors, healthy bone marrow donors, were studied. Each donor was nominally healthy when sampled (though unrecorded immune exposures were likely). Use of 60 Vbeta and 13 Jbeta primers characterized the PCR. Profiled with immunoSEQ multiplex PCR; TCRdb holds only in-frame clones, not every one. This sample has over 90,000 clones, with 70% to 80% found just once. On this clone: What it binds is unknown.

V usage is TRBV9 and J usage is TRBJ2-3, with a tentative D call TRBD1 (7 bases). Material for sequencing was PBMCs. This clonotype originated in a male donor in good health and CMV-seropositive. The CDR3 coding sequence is TGTGCCAGCAGCCCCCGTGGAGGGGGCGCCTGGGATACGCAGTATTTT. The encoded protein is CASSPRGGGAWDTQYF. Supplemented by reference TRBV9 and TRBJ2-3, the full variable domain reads DSGVTQTPKHLITATGQRVTLRCSPRSGDLSVYWYQQSLDQGLQFLIQYYNGEERAKGNILERFSAQQFPDLHSELNLSSLELGDSALYFCASSPRGGGAWDTQYFGPGTRLTVL.